This is a list of T cell receptor beta chains from one sample in a study of technical replicates of blood from several donors. TCRdb's table, derived via immunoSEQ multiplex PCR, lists solely in-frame clones and lacks some. Of about 84,000 clones listed, nearly 98% were seen once; the top ten hold around 0.15%. The material sequenced was T cells isolated from PBMCs. Receptors originate from a human donor in good health. Each CDR3 is given with its conserved first and last residue. A D gene is named only where the DNA matches it firmly. Size tells how often a clone was seen (once, few, many) or the class of an expanded clone, and some rows leave it out.

CDR3 protein,CDR3 DNA,V gene,J gene,clone size,D gene
CASSLESGGNQETQYF,TGTGCCAGCAGCTTAGAGAGCGGGGGCAACCAAGAGACCCAGTACTTC,TRBV13,TRBJ2-5,NA,TRBD2
CASSDSLQGGYTF,TGTGCCAGCAGCGACAGTCTACAGGGAGGCTACACCTTC,TRBV6-5,TRBJ1-2,once,NA
CASSSLGGRVSDTQYF,TGTGCCAGCAGTTCCCTCGGCGGGAGGGTGTCAGATACGCAGTATTTT,TRBV27,TRBJ2-3,NA,TRBD2
CASSRLAGNKDTQYF,TGTGCCAGCAGTAGACTAGCGGGAAATAAAGATACGCAGTATTTT,TRBV6-1,TRBJ2-3,once,TRBD2
CASSLYAGTSGGARTGELFF,TGTGCCAGCAGCTTATACGCCGGGACTAGCGGGGGGGCTAGGACCGGGGAGCTGTTTTTT,TRBV7-3,TRBJ2-2,NA,TRBD2
CASRRGSGLWDNEQFF,TGCGCCAGCAGGCGAGGCTCGGGGTTGTGGGACAATGAGCAGTTCTTC,TRBV5-1,TRBJ2-1,NA,NA
CASSMSWGPRGTQYF,TGTGCCAGTAGTATGTCATGGGGGCCGCGTGGGACCCAGTACTTC,TRBV19,TRBJ2-5,NA,NA
CASGGQGKYGYTF,TGTGCCAGCGGTGGACAGGGAAAGTATGGCTACACCTTC,TRBV28,TRBJ1-2,NA,TRBD1
CASSRTLNYGYTF,TGTGCCAGCAGTAGAACTCTGAACTATGGCTACACCTTC,TRBV6-5,TRBJ1-2,NA,NA
CASSPGQGQNYGYTF,TGTGCCAGCAGTCCAGGACAGGGACAAAACTATGGCTACACCTTC,TRBV11-2,TRBJ1-2,once,TRBD1
CSVEPQIVPSTDTQYF,TGCAGCGTTGAGCCACAGATCGTTCCTAGCACAGATACGCAGTATTTT,TRBV29-1,TRBJ2-3,NA,NA
CASSLWDRGGTDTQYF,TGTGCCAGCAGTTTATGGGACAGGGGCGGGACAGATACGCAGTATTTT,TRBV27,TRBJ2-3,NA,TRBD1
CASSLALREVRYF,TGTGCCAGCAGCTTAGCGCTCAGGGAGGTGAGGTATTTT,TRBV7-9,TRBJ2-3,NA,NA
CASSSRSHGRLYEQYF,TGTGCCAGCAGCTCCCGTAGTCACGGGAGACTTTACGAGCAGTACTTC,TRBV7-9,TRBJ2-7,NA,NA
CASSYSAGGSYEQYF,TGTGCCAGCAGTTACTCAGCGGGGGGCTCCTACGAGCAGTACTTC,TRBV6-5,TRBJ2-7,NA,TRBD2
CASSLAEVKMNTEAFF,TGTGCCAGCAGCTTGGCGGAGGTTAAAATGAACACTGAAGCTTTCTTT,TRBV5-4,TRBJ1-1,NA,NA
CASSIRWGGQVEWFF,TGTGCCAGTAGTATTCGCTGGGGCGGACAGGTCGAATGGTTCTTC,TRBV19,TRBJ2-1,NA,TRBD1
CASSYSPREGEETQYF,TGTGCCAGCAGTTACTCCCCCAGGGAGGGGGAAGAGACCCAGTACTTC,TRBV6-5,TRBJ2-5,NA,NA
CAWSDRTSIGTDTQYF,TGTGCCTGGAGTGATCGGACTAGCATTGGCACAGATACGCAGTATTTT,TRBV30,TRBJ2-3,NA,TRBD2
CASIRDRVGELFF,TGTGCCAGCATAAGGGACAGGGTCGGGGAGCTGTTTTTT,TRBV6-1,TRBJ2-2,once,TRBD1
CASSDRGGTNEKLFF,TGTGCCAGCAGTGACAGGGGGGGAACTAATGAAAAACTGTTTTTT,TRBV6-6,TRBJ1-4,NA,TRBD1
CASSLLPGNTEAFF,TGTGCCAGCAGCTTACTCCCAGGAAACACTGAAGCTTTCTTT,TRBV7-9,TRBJ1-1,NA,NA